These T cell receptor beta chains were read from a single sample in a study of blood T cell repertoires in COVID-19. Produced via immunoSEQ multiplex PCR; TCRdb's table is partial and in-frame only. The sample has around 320,000 clones, more than 85% seen once; the top ten hold around 3.9%. The sequenced material came from PBMCs or T cells enriched from blood (not recorded which). The receptor source for this set is a woman younger than 45 who had been exposed to COVID-19. Both conserved end residues are part of each CDR3. Fields, in order: D gene, clone size, V gene, J gene, CDR3 protein, CDR3 DNA. A D gene is named only where the DNA matches it firmly. Clone sizes are given selectively: once, few, many, or a class where the clone is expanded.

D gene: -
clone size: few
V gene: TRBV4-1
J gene: TRBJ2-3
CDR3 protein: CASSQDRGNTQYF
CDR3 DNA: TGCGCCAGCAGCCAAGATAGGGGCAATACGCAGTATTTT

D gene: TRBD1
clone size: -
V gene: TRBV19
J gene: TRBJ1-5
CDR3 protein: CASSIHSHRGGSNQPQHF
CDR3 DNA: TGTGCCAGTAGTATCCACTCTCACAGGGGTGGAAGCAATCAGCCCCAGCATTTT

D gene: -
clone size: -
V gene: TRBV14
J gene: TRBJ2-7
CDR3 protein: CASSQDPGFYEQYF
CDR3 DNA: TGTGCCAGCAGCCAAGACCCGGGATTCTACGAGCAGTACTTC

D gene: TRBD2
clone size: -
V gene: TRBV9
J gene: TRBJ2-5
CDR3 protein: CASSPGLADKKTQYF
CDR3 DNA: TGTGCCAGCAGCCCCGGACTAGCGGACAAGAAGACCCAGTACTTC

D gene: TRBD2
clone size: -
V gene: TRBV15
J gene: TRBJ2-1
CDR3 protein: CATSRAAGGYEQFF
CDR3 DNA: TGTGCCACCAGCAGAGCGGCGGGGGGGTATGAGCAGTTCTTC

D gene: -
clone size: -
V gene: TRBV5-1
J gene: TRBJ1-1
CDR3 protein: CASREAVRPNTEAFF
CDR3 DNA: TGCGCCAGCAGGGAGGCAGTTAGGCCTAACACTGAAGCTTTCTTT

D gene: -
clone size: -
V gene: TRBV7-9
J gene: TRBJ1-1
CDR3 protein: CASSDQTGAGVFEAFF
CDR3 DNA: TGTGCCAGCAGCGATCAGACAGGAGCTGGGGTGTTTGAAGCTTTCTTT

D gene: TRBD1
clone size: -
V gene: TRBV5-1
J gene: TRBJ1-1
CDR3 protein: CASSRGTGVNTEAFF
CDR3 DNA: TGCGCCAGCAGCCGAGGGACAGGGGTGAACACTGAAGCTTTCTTT

D gene: TRBD1
clone size: -
V gene: TRBV27
J gene: TRBJ1-2
CDR3 protein: CASSLYGAGGYYGYTF
CDR3 DNA: TGTGCCAGCAGTTTATATGGCGCAGGGGGATACTATGGCTACACCTTC

D gene: -
clone size: -
V gene: TRBV5-4
J gene: TRBJ1-2
CDR3 protein: CASSRLGGTNYGYTF
CDR3 DNA: TGTGCCAGCAGCCGATTGGGAGGCACTAACTATGGCTACACCTTC